Below are 10 T cell receptor beta chains sequenced from a single sample in a study of spatial heterogeneity in lung cancer. Time point described: sample taken at primary tumor resection. One entry per CDR3 protein results from TCRdb running MiXCR on the 5' RACE reads. The profile shows more than 60,000 distinct CDR3 sequences, 6.3% of them singletons. The sample here was PBMCs, taken at surgery. These receptor sequences come from a female donor with early-stage non-small cell lung cancer.

This clonotype has just a few counts. This chain links TRBV19 with TRBJ2-7, with D unresolved. The CDR3 runs 13 residues. Germline V CDR1 and CDR2: LNHDA, SQIVND (reference sequence). Trimming shortened V by 2 bases and J by 6 bases, and 11 bases separated the two germline ends. Here the CDR3 reads CASSITRMVEQYF. CDR3 in DNA: TGTGCCAGTAGTATAACGAGAATGGTCGAGCAGTACTTC. The complete variable domain, with remaining parts taken from reference TRBV19 and TRBJ2-7, reads DGGITQSPKYLFRKEGQNVTLSCEQNLNHDAMYWYRQDPGQGLRLIYYSQIVNDFQKGDIAEGYSVSREKKESFPLTVTSAQKNPTAFYLCASSITRMVEQYFGPGTRLTVT.

This clonotype was seen many times. The V gene is TRBV2, the J gene TRBJ1-1, with D unresolved. The germline CDR1 and CDR2 sequences are SNHLY and FYNNEI. V was trimmed by 10 bases and J by 6 bases, leaving 12 bases between them. This CDR3 is 11 amino acids long. The CDR3 here is CATLRRSEAFF. The DNA of the CDR3 is TGTGCCACCCTGAGGAGGTCTGAAGCTTTCTTT.

This clonotype was seen a handful of times. The chain links TRBV9 to TRBJ2-7, with 7 bases fitting TRBD2. Germline CDR1 and CDR2: SGDLS and YYNGEE. The junction had 4 bases not matched to a gene; V was cut back by 2 bases and J by 5 bases. This CDR3 contains 13 residues. CDR3 in amino acids: CASSVGREDEQYF. The CDR3 DNA sequence: TGTGCCAGCAGCGTGGGACGGGAGGACGAGCAGTACTTC. The whole variable domain, filled in from reference TRBV9 and TRBJ2-7, reads DSGVTQTPKHLITATGQRVTLRCSPRSGDLSVYWYQQSLDQGLQFLIQYYNGEERAKGNILERFSAQQFPDLHSELNLSSLELGDSALYFCASSVGREDEQYFGPGTRLTVT.

There are many counts of this clonotype. V gene TRBV7-2 combines with J gene TRBJ2-1, with 7 bases aligning to TRBD2. The trim removed 0 bases at V and 7 bases at J, leaving 6 bases unmatched. The CDR3 contains 15 residues. Germline V CDR1 and CDR2: SGHTA, FQGNSA. The CDR3 sequence is CASSLALGTTNEQFF. The CDR3 DNA is TGTGCCAGCAGCTTAGCGTTAGGGACTACGAATGAGCAGTTCTTC.

This clonotype turned up a few times. This chain connects TRBV3-1 to TRBJ2-3, with D perhaps assigned TRBD1 or TRBD2 (5 bases each). Germline V lookup: CDR1 LGHDT, CDR2 YNNKEL (reference sequence). The CDR3 has 16 residues. Trimming pared 1 base from V and 1 base from J, leaving 12 bases between. The CDR3 is CASSQVRGGRTDTQYF. Here the CDR3 DNA reads TGTGCCAGCAGCCAAGTCCGGGGCGGGCGCACAGATACGCAGTATTTT.

The V and J genes are TRBV5-1 and TRBJ2-7, with a possible D match to TRBD2 (6 bases). The CDR3 totals 15 residues. The germline V gene encodes CDR1 SGHRS and CDR2 YFSETQ. V lost 6 bases and J 4 bases, leaving 20 bases between the germline ends. CDR3 in DNA: TGCGCCAGCACTCGGGGACCGGGACTCGAATACGAGCAGTACTTC. Its translation is CASTRGPGLEYEQYF.

V gene TRBV5-1 combines with J gene TRBJ2-7, with TRBD1 as a possible D gene (6 bases). V gave up 0 bases and J gave up 5 bases, with 9 bases separating them. The CDR3 length is 13 residues. Germline-derived CDR1 and CDR2 are SGHRS and YFSETQ. CDR3 in amino acids: CASSLVGGDEQYV. The CDR3 nucleotides read TGCGCCAGCAGCTTGGTTGGGGGCGACGAGCAGTACGTC.

For this clonotype: This may be a read error: a much more frequent sequence differs by one nucleotide. The chain couples TRBV24-1 to TRBJ2-7, with 12 bases identical to TRBD2. Looked up from germline, CDR1 is KGHDR and CDR2 is SFDVKD. The CDR3 sequence is 15 residues long. Germline trimming cut 5 bases from V and 4 bases from J; bases unmatched to any gene: 5. The CDR3 protein is CATSGGTSGLYEQYF. The CDR3 DNA reads as TGTGCCACCAGTGGGGGGACTAGCGGGCTTTACGAGCAGTACTTC.

The sample holds many counts of this clonotype. J is TRBJ2-3 and V is TRBV9, with 7 bases lining up with TRBD1. The CDR3 has 15 residues. Per germline, CDR1 SGDLS and CDR2 YYNGEE. The junction had 6 bases not matched to a gene; V was cut back by 3 bases and J by 2 bases. The CDR3 region is CASSANRGATDTQYF. The CDR3 bases are TGTGCCAGCAGCGCCAACAGGGGAGCCACAGATACGCAGTATTTT.

Many counts were recorded for this clonotype. CDR3 coding DNA: TGTGCCAGCAGCTTGCGGGTCTCTGGGGCCAACGTCCTGACTTTC. Its protein product is CASSLRVSGANVLTF. The rearrangement links TRBV11-1 to TRBJ2-6; possibly TRBD2 for D (5 bases). Per the germline V gene, CDR1 is SGHAT and CDR2 is FQDESV (reference sequence). This CDR3 has 15 residues. Trimming took off 3 bases at V and 0 bases at J, with 6 bases between the two ends.